The rows below give T cell receptor beta chains drawn from one sample of a study of control samples from healthy donors and cancer patients. Sequencing used immunoSEQ multiplex PCR; TCRdb keeps in-frame clones, though not all of them. The sample carries approximately 9,100 clones, about 91% recorded once. Sequenced sample: PBMCs. These receptor sequences come from a man in his sixties with colorectal cancer. The CDR3 runs from the conserved cysteine through the conserved F or W. Each record gives: J gene, CDR3 length, clone size, V gene, D gene, CDR3 protein, CDR3 DNA. D genes are given only for firm matches. For some rows the clone size is stated as once, few or many, or as a class when expanded; others skip it.

J gene: TRBJ1-1; CDR3 length: 13; clone size: .; V gene: TRBV5-4; D gene: .; CDR3 protein: CASSGGTSTEAFF; CDR3 DNA: TGTGCCAGCAGCGGCGGTACGAGTACTGAAGCTTTCTTT
J gene: TRBJ2-5; CDR3 length: 14; clone size: .; V gene: TRBV15; D gene: .; CDR3 protein: CATSRNYGGVTQYF; CDR3 DNA: TGTGCCACCAGCAGAAATTACGGCGGTGTGACCCAGTACTTC
J gene: TRBJ1-1; CDR3 length: 10; clone size: .; V gene: TRBV2; D gene: .; CDR3 protein: CASRYTEAFF; CDR3 DNA: TGTGCCAGCAGGTACACTGAAGCTTTCTTT
J gene: TRBJ1-5; CDR3 length: 13; clone size: .; V gene: TRBV10-3; D gene: .; CDR3 protein: CAISERANQPQHF; CDR3 DNA: TGTGCCATCAGTGAGAGGGCTAATCAGCCCCAGCATTTT
J gene: TRBJ1-1; CDR3 length: 18; clone size: .; V gene: TRBV28; D gene: .; CDR3 protein: CASSLFDFYGTMNTEAFF; CDR3 DNA: TGTGCCAGCAGTTTGTTTGATTTTTACGGGACTATGAACACTGAAGCTTTCTTT
J gene: TRBJ2-6; CDR3 length: 15; clone size: .; V gene: TRBV2; D gene: .; CDR3 protein: CASSRQSSGANVLTF; CDR3 DNA: TGTGCCAGCAGTAGACAGAGCTCTGGGGCCAACGTCCTGACTTTC
J gene: TRBJ2-7; CDR3 length: 11; clone size: .; V gene: TRBV27; D gene: .; CDR3 protein: CASSSFYEQYF; CDR3 DNA: TGTGCCAGCAGTTCCTTCTACGAGCAGTACTTC
J gene: TRBJ2-3; CDR3 length: 15; clone size: .; V gene: TRBV24-1; D gene: .; CDR3 protein: CATSQGQGWMDTQYF; CDR3 DNA: TGTGCCACCAGTCAAGGACAAGGTTGGATGGATACGCAGTATTTT
J gene: TRBJ1-2; CDR3 length: 16; clone size: .; V gene: TRBV27; D gene: .; CDR3 protein: CASSLNYGRVFSGYTF; CDR3 DNA: TGTGCCAGCAGTTTAAATTACGGCAGGGTATTTTCTGGCTACACCTTC
J gene: TRBJ1-1; CDR3 length: 14; clone size: .; V gene: TRBV24-1; D gene: TRBD1; CDR3 protein: CAPRTGGEVTEAFF; CDR3 DNA: TGTGCCCCAAGGACAGGGGGCGAAGTCACTGAAGCTTTCTTT
J gene: TRBJ2-7; CDR3 length: 15; clone size: .; V gene: TRBV10-2; D gene: .; CDR3 protein: CASSESNPGAYEQYF; CDR3 DNA: TGCGCCAGCAGTGAGTCGAACCCAGGAGCTTACGAGCAGTACTTC
J gene: TRBJ1-2; CDR3 length: 15; clone size: .; V gene: TRBV19; D gene: .; CDR3 protein: CASRPRTDLNYGYTF; CDR3 DNA: TGTGCCAGTAGACCCAGGACAGACCTTAACTATGGCTACACCTTC
J gene: TRBJ2-7; CDR3 length: 15; clone size: .; V gene: TRBV7-8; D gene: TRBD1; CDR3 protein: CASSHRTGFSYEQYF; CDR3 DNA: TGTGCCAGCAGCCATCGGACAGGTTTTTCCTACGAGCAGTACTTC
J gene: TRBJ1-2; CDR3 length: 15; clone size: .; V gene: TRBV5-1; D gene: TRBD1; CDR3 protein: CASSSQPGQGNGYTF; CDR3 DNA: TGCGCCAGCAGCTCACAGCCGGGACAGGGGAATGGCTACACCTTC
J gene: TRBJ1-5; CDR3 length: 12; clone size: few; V gene: TRBV19; D gene: .; CDR3 protein: CASSIKRGAQHF; CDR3 DNA: TGTGCCAGTAGTATTAAGCGGGGGGCCCAGCATTTT
J gene: TRBJ2-5; CDR3 length: 13; clone size: .; V gene: TRBV7-2; D gene: .; CDR3 protein: CASSSLDQETQYF; CDR3 DNA: TGTGCCAGCAGCTCCTTGGATCAAGAGACCCAGTACTTC
J gene: TRBJ2-2; CDR3 length: 15; clone size: .; V gene: TRBV5-4; D gene: TRBD2; CDR3 protein: CASSTGRGSPGELFF; CDR3 DNA: TGTGCCAGCAGCACTGGGAGGGGTTCACCCGGGGAGCTGTTTTTT
J gene: TRBJ1-2; CDR3 length: 14; clone size: once; V gene: TRBV5-1; D gene: .; CDR3 protein: CASSFQSSNYGYTF; CDR3 DNA: TGCGCCAGCAGCTTTCAGTCCTCTAACTATGGCTACACCTTC
J gene: TRBJ2-7; CDR3 length: 13; clone size: .; V gene: TRBV28; D gene: TRBD1; CDR3 protein: CASIRDRGREQYF; CDR3 DNA: TGTGCCAGCATACGGGACAGGGGGCGCGAGCAGTACTTC
J gene: TRBJ1-6; CDR3 length: 14; clone size: .; V gene: TRBV30; D gene: .; CDR3 protein: CAWSVRQNNSPLHF; CDR3 DNA: TGTGCCTGGAGTGTACGCCAGAATAATTCACCCCTCCACTTT
J gene: TRBJ1-2; CDR3 length: 16; clone size: .; V gene: TRBV5-4; D gene: .; CDR3 protein: CASSLLTWTTNYGYTF; CDR3 DNA: TGTGCCAGCAGCCTACTAACTTGGACAACTAACTATGGCTACACCTTC
J gene: TRBJ2-2; CDR3 length: 17; clone size: .; V gene: TRBV7-8; D gene: TRBD2; CDR3 protein: CASSAGWFGGAGGELFF; CDR3 DNA: TGTGCCAGCAGCGCAGGGTGGTTCGGGGGGGCTGGCGGGGAGCTGTTTTTT
J gene: TRBJ2-5; CDR3 length: 13; clone size: .; V gene: TRBV7-9; D gene: TRBD2; CDR3 protein: CASSRGLGETQYF; CDR3 DNA: TGTGCCAGCAGCCGCGGACTAGGGGAGACCCAGTACTTC
J gene: TRBJ1-1; CDR3 length: 16; clone size: once; V gene: TRBV28; D gene: .; CDR3 protein: CASSFLFFSPNTEAFF; CDR3 DNA: TGTGCCAGCAGTTTTTTGTTTTTTAGCCCTAACACTGAAGCTTTCTTT
J gene: TRBJ1-5; CDR3 length: 12; clone size: .; V gene: TRBV6-6; D gene: .; CDR3 protein: CASSHEDQPQHF; CDR3 DNA: TGTGCCAGCAGCCACGAAGATCAGCCCCAGCATTTT
J gene: TRBJ2-1; CDR3 length: 15; clone size: .; V gene: TRBV11-2; D gene: TRBD2; CDR3 protein: CASSSSGGANNEQFF; CDR3 DNA: TGTGCCAGCAGCTCTAGCGGGGGGGCAAACAATGAGCAGTTCTTC